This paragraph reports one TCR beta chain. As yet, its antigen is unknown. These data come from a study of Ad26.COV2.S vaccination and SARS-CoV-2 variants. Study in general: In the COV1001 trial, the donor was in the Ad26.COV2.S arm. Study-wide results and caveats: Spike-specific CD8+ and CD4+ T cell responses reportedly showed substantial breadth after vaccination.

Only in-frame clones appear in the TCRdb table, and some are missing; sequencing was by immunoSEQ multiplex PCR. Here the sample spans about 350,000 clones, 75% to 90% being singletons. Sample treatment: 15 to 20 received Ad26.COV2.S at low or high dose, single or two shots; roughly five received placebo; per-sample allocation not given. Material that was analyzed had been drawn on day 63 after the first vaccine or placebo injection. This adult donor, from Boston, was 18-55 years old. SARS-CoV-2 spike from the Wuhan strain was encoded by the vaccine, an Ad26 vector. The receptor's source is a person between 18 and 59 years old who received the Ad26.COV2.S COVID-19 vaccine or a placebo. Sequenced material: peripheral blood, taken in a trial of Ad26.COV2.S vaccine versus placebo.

DNA for the CDR3: TGTGCCAGTAGTATCCCCTCCTCCTACGAGCAGTACTTC. Translation gives CASSIPSSYEQYF. J is TRBJ2-7 and V is TRBV19; D remains ambiguous. Germline V CDR1 and CDR2: LNHDA, SQIVND (reference sequence). This CDR3 spans 13 amino acids. The germline V and J ends were trimmed by 3 bases and 0 bases, with 6 bases remaining between them.